The 10 T cell receptor beta chains below all came from one sample that was sequenced in a study of cytomegalovirus exposure and HLA in healthy donors. Profiling relied on immunoSEQ multiplex PCR, and the TCRdb table lists in-frame clones only, not all of them. This sample has approximately 200,000 clones, with about 79% found just once. Material for sequencing was PBMCs. All receptors derive from a woman in her 30s in good health and CMV-seropositive.

The chain is built from TRBV7-3 and TRBJ2-1; 7 nucleotides align to TRBD1. From germline, CDR1 is SGHTA and CDR2 FQGTGA. This CDR3 spans 13 amino acids. J lost 5 bases, V lost 2 bases, and 0 bases had no gene match. CDR3 residues: CASSLDRDNEQFF. CDR3 nucleotide sequence: TGTGCCAGCAGCTTAGACAGGGACAATGAGCAGTTCTTC.

The V and J genes are TRBV14 and TRBJ2-1; the D gene is possibly TRBD1 (5 bases). V lost 2 bases, J lost 2 bases, and 13 bases lay in between. CDR1 is SGHDN, CDR2 FVKESK, per germline. There are 16 residues in the CDR3. CDR3 loop: CASSQLGTGPYNEQFF. For the CDR3, the DNA is TGTGCCAGCAGCCAACTGGGAACAGGCCCCTACAATGAGCAGTTCTTC.

Points on this clone: Different DNA sequences within this sample yield the same CDR3. The V gene is TRBV9, the J gene TRBJ2-3; 8 bases map to TRBD1. Germline V CDR1 and CDR2: SGDLS, YYNGEE. CDR3 size: 15 residues. V was pared by 0 bases and J by 1 base, with 1 base of the junction left unmatched. CDR3 amino acids: CASSVGGQGTDTQYF. The CDR3 nucleotides read TGTGCCAGCAGCGTAGGGGGACAGGGCACAGATACGCAGTATTTT.

V and J are TRBV5-8 and TRBJ2-7; D possibly corresponds to TRBD2 (5 bases). The CDR3 loop spans 15 amino acids. CDR1 is SGHTS and CDR2 is YDEGEE in the germline V gene. V lost 4 bases, J lost 0 bases, and 14 bases lay in between. CDR3 nucleotide sequence: TGTGCCAGCAGCCCCAGAGGGATGTCCTCCTACGAGCAGTACTTC. Its translation: CASSPRGMSSYEQYF. The complete variable domain, with remaining parts taken from reference TRBV5-8 and TRBJ2-7, reads EAGVTQSPTHLIKTRGQQATLRCSPISGHTSVYWYQQALGLGLQFLLWYDEGEERNRGNFPPRFSGRQFPNYSSELNVNALELEDSALYLCASSPRGMSSYEQYFGPGTRLTVT.

V and J are TRBV11-3 and TRBJ2-1; TRBD2 matches 12 bases. CDR1 and CDR2 (germline): SGHNT, YENEEA. The CDR3 totals 15 residues. The V segment lost 3 bases and the J segment 8 bases; nucleotides outside the gene matches: 5. The CDR3 is CASSLSSGRDHEQFF. The DNA for the CDR3 is TGTGCCAGCAGCTTGTCTAGCGGGAGGGATCATGAGCAGTTCTTC. Complete variable domain (other parts from reference TRBV11-3 and TRBJ2-1): EAGVVQSPRYKIIEKKQPVAFWCNPISGHNTLYWYLQNLGQGPELLIRYENEEAVDDSQLPKDRFSAERLKGVDSTLKIQPAELGDSAVYLCASSLSSGRDHEQFFGPGTRLTVL.

V is TRBV29-1 and J is TRBJ2-1, with TRBD2 matching over 13 bases. The germline V gene has CDR1 SQVTM and CDR2 ANQGSEA. J gave up 10 bases and V 7 bases, and 7 bases lay outside the gene matches. The CDR3 runs 13 residues. CDR3 in amino acids: CSAGLAGVSEQFF. The CDR3 DNA reads as TGCAGCGCAGGACTAGCGGGAGTAAGCGAGCAGTTCTTC.

This clone was recorded only once. The chain joins TRBV30 to TRBJ2-3; 9 positions agree with TRBD2. Per germline, CDR1 GTSNPN and CDR2 SVGIG (reference sequence). The CDR3 covers 13 residues. With V trimmed by 8 bases and J by 6 bases, 9 bases remained unmatched. CDR3 DNA: TGTGCCGGCTCTAGCGGGATAGGGGATACGCAGTATTTT. It codes for CAGSSGIGDTQYF.

The V call is TRBV5-6, the J call TRBJ2-5; D is ambiguous. V was shortened by 2 bases and J by 4 bases, with 12 bases between the two germline ends. This CDR3 has 14 amino acids. Germline CDR1 is SGHDT and CDR2 is YYEEEE. Here the CDR3 reads CASSFIRTRETQYF. Here the CDR3 DNA reads TGTGCCAGCAGCTTTATTCGAACGCGAGAGACCCAGTACTTC.

This chain connects TRBV6-5 to TRBJ2-7; 10 nucleotides agree with TRBD1. CDR1 MNHEY and CDR2 SVGAGI come from the germline V gene. The CDR3 consists of 14 residues. V lost 7 bases and J lost 2; bases outside the gene matches: 5. The CDR3 here is CASINGQGAYEQYF. As DNA, the CDR3 is TGTGCCAGCATCAATGGACAGGGGGCCTACGAGCAGTACTTC.

The chain carries TRBV10-3 and TRBJ1-4, with D possibly matching TRBD1 (5 bases). Germline CDR1 is ENHRY and CDR2 is SYGVKD. V was cut by 6 bases and J by 6 bases, with 11 bases left in between. The CDR3 is 13 residues long. The CDR3 loop reads CAIRGATDEKLFF. CDR3 DNA sequence: TGTGCCATCAGAGGGGCAACAGATGAAAAACTGTTTTTT.